Listed below are T cell receptor beta chains from one sample, sequenced in a study of metastatic and nonmetastatic thyroid tumors. TCRdb re-analyzed the PCR reads using MiXCR. The sample yields about 27,000 clones, roughly 15% seen once. Sequencing was performed on blood. These receptors all come from a male donor with papillary thyroid cancer or a benign thyroid nodule (not recorded which). Some clones in this sample may be carry-over from other donors' samples. The CDR3 runs from the conserved cysteine through the conserved F or W. The D gene is left open where the match is weak. Clone size appears in some rows only: once, few, many, or a class for an expanded clone.

clone_size j_call v_call d_call cdr3_nt cdr3_aa
many TRBJ1-6 TRBV20-1 NA TGCAGTGCTCCGGTCCACTCGGGGCCTAATTCACCCCTCCACTTT CSAPVHSGPNSPLHF
many TRBJ2-1 TRBV10-1 TRBD2 TGCGCCAGCAGTGCTCTTGGGAGCGGGAGAGTTCCCAATGAGCAGTTCTTC CASSALGSGRVPNEQFF
many TRBJ1-1 TRBV25-1 NA TGTGCCAGCCGCTTCGGGGTTAACACTGAAGCTTTCTTT CASRFGVNTEAFF
many TRBJ2-1 TRBV20-1 NA TGCAGTGCTAGACCGGGACTTAATGCCTACAATGAGCAGTTCTTC CSARPGLNAYNEQFF
many TRBJ2-3 TRBV7-3 TRBD1 TGTGCCAGCAGCCTACGGACAGGCCTAAGCACAGATACGCAGTATTTT CASSLRTGLSTDTQYF
many TRBJ1-6 TRBV10-2 NA TGCGCCAGCAGTGGAACTCAGAGGAATTCACCCCTCCACTTT CASSGTQRNSPLHF
many TRBJ1-4 TRBV19 NA TGTGCCAGTAGTATTAGTCAGGGAGTAGATGAAAAACTGTTTTTT CASSISQGVDEKLFF
many TRBJ2-1 TRBV9 TRBD2 TGTGCCAGCAGTACCGATGGGACTAACCTAGGGTACAATGAGCAGTTCTTC CASSTDGTNLGYNEQFF
many TRBJ2-2 TRBV5-1 NA TGCGCCAGCAGCCCCCTAGAAACCGGGGAGCTGTTTTTT CASSPLETGELFF
many TRBJ1-2 TRBV14 TRBD1 TGTGCCAGCAGCCAAAGACCGGACAGGGGCGGCTACACCTTC CASSQRPDRGGYTF
many TRBJ2-2 TRBV10-3 NA TGTGCCATCAGATCGGGTCTAAACACCGGGGAGCTGTTTTTT CAIRSGLNTGELFF
many TRBJ2-5 TRBV30 NA TGTGCCTGGAATTCCCAGGGAGAGACCCAGTACTTC CAWNSQGETQYF
NA TRBJ1-2 TRBV6-2/TRBV6-3 NA TGTGCCAGCAGACTTCTCTATGGATACACATTC CASRLLYGYTF
NA TRBJ2-7 TRBV5-1 TRBD1 TGCGCCAGCAGCAAGACTCAGGGGGCTGGGGAGCAGTACTTC CASSKTQGAGEQYF
NA TRBJ2-2 TRBV5-1 NA TGCGCCAGCAGCTTGAGGGATAAGAACACCGGGGAGCTGTTTTTT CASSLRDKNTGELFF
NA TRBJ2-7 TRBV11-2 TRBD2 TGTGCCATCAGCTCTGGGACTAGCGGGAGGAGCGAGCAGTACTTC CAISSGTSGRSEQYF
NA TRBJ2-7 TRBV2 NA TGTGCCAGCAGTGGGGTAGGCGTGGGGGCCCACGAGCAGTACTTC CASSGVGVGAHEQYF
many TRBJ1-4 TRBV6-1 NA TGTGCCAGCGTCTTAGCGCCTAATGAAAAACTGTTTTTT CASVLAPNEKLFF
many TRBJ2-2 TRBV7-9 NA TGTGCCAGCAGCGGGTCCCCGACAGAGTTTCTAACGAACACCGGGGAGCTGTTTTTT CASSGSPTEFLTNTGELFF
many TRBJ2-5 TRBV19 TRBD2 TGTGCCAGTAATTACGTGGGACTAGCGGGCGTGGGGACCCAGTACTTC CASNYVGLAGVGTQYF
many TRBJ1-1 TRBV7-2 TRBD1 TGTGCCAGCAGCTTGCAGGGGGGGGACACTGAAGCTTTCTTT CASSLQGGDTEAFF
many TRBJ2-3 TRBV2 TRBD2 TGTGCCAGGACCGCCCGAGCGGGGGCTAGCACAGATACGCAGTATTTT CARTARAGASTDTQYF
NA TRBJ2-1 TRBV7-9 NA TGTGCCAGCAGCTTAAATAGGGTGGACAATGAGCAGTTCTTC CASSLNRVDNEQFF
many TRBJ2-4 TRBV11-2 NA TGTGCCAGCAGCCTCGGACTCGTCAAAACCAAAAACATTCAGTACTTC CASSLGLVKTKNIQYF
many TRBJ2-5 TRBV5-1 NA TGCGCCAGCAGCTTGTTTAAGGGGGGCCACCAAGAGACCCAGTACTTC CASSLFKGGHQETQYF
NA TRBJ2-7 TRBV30 TRBD2 TGTGCCTGGAGTGTAACACCGGGACTAGCGGTCTACGAGCAGTACTTC CAWSVTPGLAVYEQYF
many TRBJ2-7 TRBV28 NA TGTGCCAGCAGTTTTAGACGAGGCAGCGTTGGTGAGCAGTACTTC CASSFRRGSVGEQYF
NA TRBJ2-3 TRBV12-3/TRBV12-4 TRBD2 TGTGCCAGCAGTTTATTACTAGCGGGTGGAGGAGATACGCATTATTTT CASSLLLAGGGDTHYF
many TRBJ1-5 TRBV4-2 TRBD1 TGTGCCAGCAGCCGAGAGGGGGCGGAAGGTCAGCCCCAGCATTTT CASSREGAEGQPQHF
many TRBJ1-2 TRBV7-9 NA TGTGCCAGCAGCTTAGCACCCGGGACGTTTAACTATGGCTACACCTTC CASSLAPGTFNYGYTF
many TRBJ1-1 TRBV18 TRBD1 TGTGCCAGCTCACCCCCCGAGGGCAGGGGGGCGAACACTGAAGCTTTCTTT CASSPPEGRGANTEAFF
many TRBJ1-3 TRBV12-3/TRBV12-4 NA TGTGCCAGCCTCCGTCCGTCTGGAAACACCATATATTTT CASLRPSGNTIYF
many TRBJ1-2 TRBV4-1 NA TGCGCCAGCAGCCAAAACGAAGCTAACTATGGCTACACCTTC CASSQNEANYGYTF
many TRBJ2-1 TRBV15 TRBD1 TGTGCCACCAGCAGAGATTTGCCGGGACAGGGTCAGTTCTTC CATSRDLPGQGQFF
many TRBJ1-4 TRBV6-1 TRBD1 TGTGCCGGGGCGGGACAGATTAATGAAAAACTGTTTTTT CAGAGQINEKLFF
NA TRBJ2-7 TRBV4-1 TRBD2 TGCGCCAGCAGCCAAGATTCGGGGATAGCGGGAGGTGAGCAGTACTTC CASSQDSGIAGGEQYF
medium-sized TRBJ2-5 TRBV6-1 NA TGTGCCAGCAGTGAAGATTCGGGTCGGGAAGAGACCCAGTACTTC CASSEDSGREETQYF
many TRBJ1-6 TRBV30 NA TGTGCCTGGAGTGGACTGGGGTATAATTCACCCCTCCACTTT CAWSGLGYNSPLHF
many TRBJ1-6 TRBV30 NA TGTGCCTGGAGTGTCTTTCTTCGGAGGGAAAATTCACCCCTCCACTTT CAWSVFLRRENSPLHF
medium-sized TRBJ2-2 TRBV19 NA TGTGCCAGTAGTATAGATGGACGGGTATTCGCGAACACCGGGGAGCTGTTTTTT CASSIDGRVFANTGELFF
many TRBJ2-7 TRBV5-6 TRBD2 TGTGCCAGCAGCTCCGGACTAGCGGGAACCTACGAGCAGTACTTC CASSSGLAGTYEQYF
many TRBJ1-1 TRBV30 TRBD1 TGTGCCTGGGGTACAGGGGGCACTGAAGCTTTCTTT CAWGTGGTEAFF
many TRBJ2-1 TRBV12-3/TRBV12-4 TRBD1 TGTGCCAGTTCCCACCGGGACAGGGGCCACAATGAGCAGTTCTTC CASSHRDRGHNEQFF
medium-sized TRBJ2-7 TRBV6-1 NA TGTGCCAGTAGATCCGGGCATATCTACGAGCAGTACTTC CASRSGHIYEQYF
many TRBJ2-2 TRBV9 NA TGTGCCAGCGAGATGGGTAACACCGGGGAGCTGTTTTTT CASEMGNTGELFF
NA TRBJ2-5 TRBV11-2 NA TGTGCCAGCAGCCCTATCGACCCCCGGCTAGTGGGAATGGGGACCCAGTACTTC CASSPIDPRLVGMGTQYF
many TRBJ1-1 TRBV27 TRBD1 TGTGCCAGCAGTTTAGATAGGGGGCGCACTGAAGCTTTCTTT CASSLDRGRTEAFF
many TRBJ2-1 TRBV15 NA TGTGCCACCAGCAGGGACCTTAACAGGGAGGGGGAGCAGTTCTTC CATSRDLNREGEQFF
many TRBJ2-3 TRBV5-6 NA TGTGCCAGCAGCGACCGGAGGATGGGGACGTCGAGTACGCAGTATTTT CASSDRRMGTSSTQYF
many TRBJ2-1 TRBV2 TRBD2 TGTGCCAGCAGTGAACGGGGGGGAGGGTCCTACAATGAGCAGTTCTTC CASSERGGGSYNEQFF
many TRBJ2-2 TRBV29-1 NA TGCAGCGCCCTAAACTTTGCCCGTAACACCGGGGAGCTGTTTTTT CSALNFARNTGELFF
few TRBJ2-2 TRBV6-5 TRBD2 TGTGCCAGCAGTTACTTGGGGGACTATTCGAACACCGGGGAGCTGTTTTTT CASSYLGDYSNTGELFF
many TRBJ2-7 TRBV6-6 NA TGTGCCAGCAGTTACTACAGGGCGGGCGAGCAGTACTTC CASSYYRAGEQYF
many TRBJ2-3 TRBV20-1 TRBD1 TGCAGTGCTCTTAACCCGGGACAGGGGTTGACAGATACGCAGTATTTT CSALNPGQGLTDTQYF
NA TRBJ2-7 TRBV7-2 NA TGTGCCATCAGCTCAGGGGCCTTCCTGATTAGCGAGCAGTATTTC CAISSGAFLISEQYF
many TRBJ1-1 TRBV12-3/TRBV12-4 TRBD1 TGTGCCAGCAGTTACAGGGGGTTGGCTGAAGCTTTCTTT CASSYRGLAEAFF
NA TRBJ1-2 TRBV7-3 NA TGTGCCAGCTCCTGGGGGCTTTTCTATGGCTACACCTTC CASSWGLFYGYTF
many TRBJ2-7 TRBV18 NA TGTGCCAGCTCACCTGCTACGGGGTCCTCTTACGAGCAGTACTTC CASSPATGSSYEQYF
NA TRBJ2-5 TRBV11-2 NA TGTGCCAGCAGCTTGAACAGGGCTTACCAAGAGACCCAGTACTTC CASSLNRAYQETQYF